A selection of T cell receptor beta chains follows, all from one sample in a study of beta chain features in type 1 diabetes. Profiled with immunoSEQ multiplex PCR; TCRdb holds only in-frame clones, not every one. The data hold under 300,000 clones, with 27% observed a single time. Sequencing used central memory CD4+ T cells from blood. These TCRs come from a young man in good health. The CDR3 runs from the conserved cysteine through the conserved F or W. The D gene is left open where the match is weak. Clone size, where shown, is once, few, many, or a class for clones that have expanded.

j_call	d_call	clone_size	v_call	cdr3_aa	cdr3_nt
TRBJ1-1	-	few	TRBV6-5	CASSSNTEAFF	TGTGCCAGCAGTTCCAACACTGAAGCTTTCTTT
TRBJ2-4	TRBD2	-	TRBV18	CASSPRTSEVAKNIQYF	TGTGCCAGCTCACCCAGGACTAGCGAGGTAGCCAAAAACATTCAGTACTTC
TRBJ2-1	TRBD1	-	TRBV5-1	CASNSGQEVDEQFF	TGCGCCAGCAACTCAGGACAGGAGGTTGATGAGCAGTTCTTC
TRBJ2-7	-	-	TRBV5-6	CASSLGTYSYEQYF	TGTGCCAGCAGCTTGGGGACGTACTCCTACGAGCAGTACTTC
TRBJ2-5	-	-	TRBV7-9	CASTGRDGQETQYF	TGTGCCAGCACCGGGCGGGATGGACAAGAGACCCAGTACTTC
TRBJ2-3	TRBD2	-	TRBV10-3	CAIRAGLAGGIDTQYF	TGTGCCATCAGGGCGGGGCTAGCGGGAGGAATAGATACGCAGTATTTT
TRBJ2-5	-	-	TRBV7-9	CASSLEVLETQYF	TGTGCCAGCAGCTTAGAGGTTCTGGAGACCCAGTACTTC
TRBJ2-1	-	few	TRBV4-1	CASSRAPSNSYNEQFF	TGCGCCAGCAGCCGAGCCCCTAGCAACTCCTACAATGAGCAGTTCTTC
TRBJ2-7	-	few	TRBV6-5	CASNPGAGEQYF	TGTGCCAGCAACCCCGGGGCTGGGGAGCAGTACTTC
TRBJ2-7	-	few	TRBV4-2	CASSQERIGEQYF	TGTGCCAGCAGCCAGGAAAGGATTGGCGAGCAGTACTTC
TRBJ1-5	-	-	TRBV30	CAWSNGHGQPQHF	TGTGCCTGGAGTAACGGGCATGGTCAGCCCCAGCATTTT
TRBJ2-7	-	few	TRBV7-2	CASSLNGPRGEQYF	TGTGCCAGCAGCTTAAACGGACCGCGAGGCGAGCAGTACTTC
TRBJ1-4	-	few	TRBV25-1	CASSGQPTNEKLFF	TGTGCCAGCAGCGGACAGCCAACTAATGAAAAACTGTTTTTT
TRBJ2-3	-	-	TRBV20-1	CSLLRDTQYF	TGCAGTCTTCTACGGGATACGCAGTATTTT
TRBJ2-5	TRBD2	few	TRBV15	CATSRGGGEETQYF	TGTGCCACCAGCAGAGGCGGGGGGGAAGAGACCCAGTACTTC
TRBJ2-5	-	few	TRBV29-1	CSEQGVPGETQYF	TGCAGCGAACAGGGAGTTCCGGGGGAGACCCAGTACTTC
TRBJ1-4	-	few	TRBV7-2	CASSSGDTSNEKLFF	TGTGCCAGCAGCTCCGGGGACACCTCTAATGAAAAACTGTTTTTT
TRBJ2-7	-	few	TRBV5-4	CASSLDTSLREQYF	TGTGCCAGCAGCTTAGATACATCTCTACGGGAGCAGTACTTC
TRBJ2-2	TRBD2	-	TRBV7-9	CASSPRTSGRSAGELFF	TGTGCCAGCAGCCCGAGGACTAGCGGACGGAGCGCCGGGGAGCTGTTTTTT
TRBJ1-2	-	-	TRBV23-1	CASSQSKRTHYGYTF	TGCGCCAGCAGTCAATCGAAAAGGACCCACTATGGCTACACCTTC
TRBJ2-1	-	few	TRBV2	CASSESVYNEQFF	TGTGCCAGCAGTGAGTCCGTATACAATGAGCAGTTCTTC
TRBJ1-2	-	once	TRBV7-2	CASSLDRVGYTF	TGTGCCAGCAGCTTAGACAGGGTCGGCTACACCTTC
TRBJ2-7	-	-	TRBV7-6	CASSLERGHEQYF	TGTGCCAGCAGCTTAGAACGCGGGCACGAGCAGTACTTC
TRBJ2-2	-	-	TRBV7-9	CASSFQARNTGELFF	TGTGCCAGCAGCTTTCAGGCCAGGAACACCGGGGAGCTGTTTTTT
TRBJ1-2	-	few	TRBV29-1	CSVTPFTSYGYTF	TGCAGCGTGACACCTTTCACTAGCTATGGCTACACCTTC
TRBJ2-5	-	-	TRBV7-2	CASSLSAVNVETQYF	TGTGCCAGCAGCTTAAGCGCGGTTAACGTCGAGACCCAGTACTTC
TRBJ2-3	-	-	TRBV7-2	CASSSYGDTQYF	TGTGCCAGCAGCTCCTACGGGGATACGCAGTATTTT
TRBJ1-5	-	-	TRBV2	CASTGWGDQPQHF	TGTGCCAGCACCGGCTGGGGAGATCAGCCCCAGCATTTT
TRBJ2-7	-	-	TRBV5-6	CASSWASEQYF	TGTGCCAGCAGCTGGGCATCGGAGCAGTACTTC
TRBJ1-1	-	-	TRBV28	CASSLWATEAFF	TGTGCCAGCAGTTTATGGGCCACTGAAGCTTTCTTT
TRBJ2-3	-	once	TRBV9	CASSAIFTDTQYF	TGTGCCAGCAGCGCGATATTCACAGATACGCAGTATTTT